This TCR beta chain was captured by sequencing in a study of breast tumors, draining lymph nodes, adjacent tissues. The lymph nodes were axillary draining lymph nodes from breast cancer patients. This clonotype was counted many times. The antigen remains unidentified. In germline, CDR1 is DFQATT, CDR2 SNEGSKA (reference sequence). The V segment lost 5 bases and the J segment 2 bases; nucleotides outside the gene matches: 4. The CDR3 loop spans 13 amino acids. Findings and caveats of the study: Most tumor T cells seemingly derive from lymph node, then expand in tumor. That most tumor T cells come from lymph nodes remained unproven.

TCRdb passed the multiplex PCR reads through MiXCR, listing each CDR3 protein once. The data hold some 140,000 distinct CDR3 sequences, with approximately 20% observed a single time. The sample consisted of axillary lymph node tissue. This TCR derives from a female donor with breast cancer. Some clones in this sample may be carry-over from other donors' samples. The chain uses TRBV20-1 and TRBJ2-7, with 9 positions matching TRBD2. The CDR3 reads CSALSGGTYEQYF. CDR3 in DNA: TGCAGTGCTCTTAGCGGGGGAACCTACGAGCAGTACTTC.